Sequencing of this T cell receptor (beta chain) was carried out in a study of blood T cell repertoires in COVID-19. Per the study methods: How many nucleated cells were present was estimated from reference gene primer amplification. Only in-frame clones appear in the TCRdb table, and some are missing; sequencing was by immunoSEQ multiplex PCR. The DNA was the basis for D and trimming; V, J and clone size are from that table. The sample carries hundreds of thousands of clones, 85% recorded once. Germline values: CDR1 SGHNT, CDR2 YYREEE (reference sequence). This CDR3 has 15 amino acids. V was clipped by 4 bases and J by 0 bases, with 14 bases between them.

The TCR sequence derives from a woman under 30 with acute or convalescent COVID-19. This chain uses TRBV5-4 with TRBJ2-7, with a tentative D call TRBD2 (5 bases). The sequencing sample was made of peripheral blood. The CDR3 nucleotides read TGTGCCAGCAGCGTACTGCCGGCGGGCTCCTACGAGCAGTACTTC. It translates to CASSVLPAGSYEQYF.